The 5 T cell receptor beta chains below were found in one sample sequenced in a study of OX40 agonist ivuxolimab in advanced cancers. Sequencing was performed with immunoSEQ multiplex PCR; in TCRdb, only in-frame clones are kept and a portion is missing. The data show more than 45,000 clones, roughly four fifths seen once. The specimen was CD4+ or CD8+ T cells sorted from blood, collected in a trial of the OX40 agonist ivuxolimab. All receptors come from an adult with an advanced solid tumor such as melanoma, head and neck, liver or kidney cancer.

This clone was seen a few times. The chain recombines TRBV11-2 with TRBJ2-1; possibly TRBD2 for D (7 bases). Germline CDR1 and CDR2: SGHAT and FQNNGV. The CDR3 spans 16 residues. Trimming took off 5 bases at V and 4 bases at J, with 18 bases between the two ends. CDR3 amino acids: CASSPIAGATYNEQFF. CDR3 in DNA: TGTGCCAGCAGCCCAATTGCGGGGGCAACTTACAATGAGCAGTTCTTC.

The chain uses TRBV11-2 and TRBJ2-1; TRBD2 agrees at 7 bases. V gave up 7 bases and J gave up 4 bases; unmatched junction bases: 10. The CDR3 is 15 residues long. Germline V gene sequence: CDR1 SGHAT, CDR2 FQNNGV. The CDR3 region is CASNKAGLGYNEQFF. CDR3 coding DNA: TGTGCCAGCAACAAAGCGGGGCTTGGATACAATGAGCAGTTCTTC.

The CDR3 sequence: CASSHRGSYNSPLHF. CDR3 nucleotides: TGTGCCAGCAGCCACAGGGGTTCCTATAATTCACCCCTCCACTTT. The chain joins TRBV11-3 to TRBJ1-6, with TRBD1 matching 7 bases. With 5 bases clipped from V and 1 base from J, the junction kept 2 bases outside the gene matches. Per germline, CDR1 SGHNT and CDR2 YENEEA. The CDR3 extends over 15 amino acids.

The CDR3 loop reads CASSQRGLRETQYF. The CDR3 DNA is TGTGCCAGCAGCCAAAGGGGGCTAAGGGAGACCCAGTACTTC. The rearrangement joins TRBV14 to TRBJ2-5; 7 nucleotides line up with TRBD1. The J segment lost 5 bases and the V segment lost 2 bases, leaving 5 bases of the junction unmatched. The CDR3 spans 14 residues. The V gene's germline CDR1 is SGHDN and CDR2 FVKESK.

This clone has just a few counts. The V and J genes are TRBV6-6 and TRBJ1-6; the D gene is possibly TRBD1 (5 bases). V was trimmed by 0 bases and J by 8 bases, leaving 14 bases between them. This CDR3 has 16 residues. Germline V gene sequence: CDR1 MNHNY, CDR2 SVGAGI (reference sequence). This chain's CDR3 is CASSYSGTHGDSPLHF. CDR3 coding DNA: TGTGCCAGCAGTTACTCTGGGACGCACGGCGATTCACCCCTCCACTTT.